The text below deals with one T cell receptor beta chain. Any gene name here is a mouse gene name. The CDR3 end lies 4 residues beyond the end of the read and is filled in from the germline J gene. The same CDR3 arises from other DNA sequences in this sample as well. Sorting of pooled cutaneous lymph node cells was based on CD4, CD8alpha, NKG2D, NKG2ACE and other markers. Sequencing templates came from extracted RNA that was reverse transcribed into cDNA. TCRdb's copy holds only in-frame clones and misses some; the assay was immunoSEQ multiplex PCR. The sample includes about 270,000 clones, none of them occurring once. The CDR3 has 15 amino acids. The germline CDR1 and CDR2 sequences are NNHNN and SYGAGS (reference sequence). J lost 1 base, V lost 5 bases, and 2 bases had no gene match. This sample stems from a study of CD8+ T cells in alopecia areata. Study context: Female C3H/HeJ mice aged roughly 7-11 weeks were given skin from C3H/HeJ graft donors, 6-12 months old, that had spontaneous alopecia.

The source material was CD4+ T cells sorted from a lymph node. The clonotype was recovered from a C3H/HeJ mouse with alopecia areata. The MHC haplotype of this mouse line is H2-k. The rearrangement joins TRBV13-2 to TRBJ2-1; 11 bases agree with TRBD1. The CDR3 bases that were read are TGTGCCAGCGGAGGGACAGGGGGGAACTATGCT. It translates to CASGGTGGNYA. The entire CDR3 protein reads CASGGTGGNYAEQFF.